A selection of T cell receptor beta chains follows, all from one sample in a study of response to subunit inactivated influenza vaccine. TCRdb reanalysed the RT-PCR reads using MiXCR and keeps one entry per CDR3 protein. Found here are 550,000 to 800,000 distinct CDR3 sequences, 15% to 17% of them singletons; the top ten hold approximately 10%. This sample comprised PBMCs from blood, obtained 11 to 12 days after vaccination. Source of these receptors: a man aged 45-65 years who received an inactivated influenza vaccine. The CDR3 runs from the conserved cysteine through the conserved F or W. Each record gives: clone size, CDR3 length, V gene, J gene, D gene, CDR3 DNA, CDR3 protein. A D gene is named only where the DNA matches it firmly. Clone size is given for some rows only: seen once, a few or many times, or a class if the clone is expanded.

size: -; length: 16; V: TRBV7-8; J: TRBJ1-2; D: -; DNA: TGTGCCAGCAGCTTAGCGCGGGGCAGGGGCAACTATGGCTACACCTTC; CDR3: CASSLARGRGNYGYTF
size: -; length: 15; V: TRBV4-1; J: TRBJ2-1; D: -; DNA: TGCGCCAGCAGCCAAGAACCGGGGATCTACAATGAGCAGTTCTTC; CDR3: CASSQEPGIYNEQFF
size: many; length: 13; V: TRBV25-1; J: TRBJ2-1; D: -; DNA: TGTGCCAGCAGTGATTCGCGCCGAGATGAGCAGTTCTTC; CDR3: CASSDSRRDEQFF
size: -; length: 10; V: TRBV7-8; J: TRBJ2-1; D: -; DNA: TGTGCCAGCAGCATCGATGAGCAGTTCTTC; CDR3: CASSIDEQFF
size: -; length: 16; V: TRBV14; J: TRBJ2-1; D: TRBD2; DNA: TGTGCCAGCAGCCAATTGGGACTAGCGGGAGAGCTTGAGCAGTTCTTC; CDR3: CASSQLGLAGELEQFF
size: few; length: 15; V: TRBV7-3; J: TRBJ2-1; D: -; DNA: TGTGCCAGCAGCTCCCAGGGTTCGCCCTACAATGAGCAGTTCTTC; CDR3: CASSSQGSPYNEQFF
size: few; length: 15; V: TRBV7-9; J: TRBJ2-4; D: -; DNA: TGTGCCAGCAGCTTTACAGGGATAGCCAAAAACATTCAGTACTTC; CDR3: CASSFTGIAKNIQYF
size: -; length: 17; V: TRBV28; J: TRBJ1-6; D: -; DNA: TGTGCCAGCAGTTTAGGTCGAGCCCCCTCCTATAATTCACCCCTCCACTTT; CDR3: CASSLGRAPSYNSPLHF
size: -; length: 17; V: TRBV4-3; J: TRBJ2-7; D: -; DNA: TGCGCCAGCAGCCAAGATCCCGACAGATATCTTTGTTACGAGCAGTACTTC; CDR3: CASSQDPDRYLCYEQYF
size: -; length: 16; V: TRBV20-1; J: TRBJ2-1; D: TRBD2; DNA: TGCAGTGCTAGAGACCTACTAGCGGGAGGGCCATATGAGCAGTTCTTC; CDR3: CSARDLLAGGPYEQFF
size: few; length: 15; V: TRBV6-1; J: TRBJ2-7; D: -; DNA: TGTGCCAGCAGTCAAGGGAGACAGTCTATCTACGAGCAGTACTTC; CDR3: CASSQGRQSIYEQYF
size: few; length: 18; V: TRBV27; J: TRBJ1-2; D: TRBD1; DNA: TGTGCCAGCAGGGGGACAGGGGAAGGATTGAGGCTACTCTATGGCTACACCTTC; CDR3: CASRGTGEGLRLLYGYTF
size: few; length: 15; V: TRBV4-3; J: TRBJ2-2; D: -; DNA: TGCGCCAGCAGCCAAGAGGGAAGGGGGAAAGGGGAGCTGTTTTTT; CDR3: CASSQEGRGKGELFF
size: -; length: 14; V: TRBV7-2; J: TRBJ1-5; D: -; DNA: TGTGCCAGCAGCTTAACAGTTAAGGGTCAGCCCCAGCATTTT; CDR3: CASSLTVKGQPQHF
size: few; length: 15; V: TRBV12-3/TRBV12-4; J: TRBJ1-4; D: TRBD1; DNA: TGTGCCAGCAGTCCGGGGACAGGGGTGAGCGAAAAACTGTTTTTT; CDR3: CASSPGTGVSEKLFF
size: few; length: 13; V: TRBV7-3; J: TRBJ2-3; D: -; DNA: TGTGCCAGCAGCTTAACGCTGGCAGATACGCAGTATTTT; CDR3: CASSLTLADTQYF
size: -; length: 16; V: TRBV29-1; J: TRBJ2-1; D: TRBD1; DNA: TGCAGCGTTGATGGTGGCAGGGGGACCTCCTACAATGAGCAGTTCTTC; CDR3: CSVDGGRGTSYNEQFF
size: -; length: 15; V: TRBV2; J: TRBJ2-7; D: TRBD1; DNA: TGTGCCAGCAGTGACAGACAGGGGCGAACCTACGAGCAGTACTTC; CDR3: CASSDRQGRTYEQYF
size: -; length: 15; V: TRBV5-1; J: TRBJ1-2; D: -; DNA: TGCGCCAGCAGCGCGGCAGGGATGAATAACTATGGCTACACCTTC; CDR3: CASSAAGMNNYGYTF
size: -; length: 15; V: TRBV5-5; J: TRBJ2-7; D: -; DNA: TGTGCCAGCAGCAATACCTGGGAAGGGCTCCGCGAGCAGTACTTC; CDR3: CASSNTWEGLREQYF
size: -; length: 14; V: TRBV20-1; J: TRBJ2-1; D: TRBD2; DNA: TGCAGTGCGGAACTCGGGGGGGCCCGAAATGAGCAGTTCTTC; CDR3: CSAELGGARNEQFF
size: -; length: 13; V: TRBV6-5; J: TRBJ2-1; D: -; DNA: TGTGCCAGCAGTTACTCTCCTAGCACTGAGCAGTTCTTC; CDR3: CASSYSPSTEQFF
size: few; length: 14; V: TRBV14; J: TRBJ2-5; D: TRBD1; DNA: TGTGCCAGCAGCCACGGACAGGGGAAAGAGACCCAGTACTTC; CDR3: CASSHGQGKETQYF
size: many; length: 15; V: TRBV12-3/TRBV12-4; J: TRBJ2-1; D: -; DNA: TGTGCCAGCAGTTTAGCTTCAGGGGTGGGCAATGAGCAGTTCTTC; CDR3: CASSLASGVGNEQFF
size: few; length: 15; V: TRBV4-1; J: TRBJ2-7; D: TRBD1; DNA: TGCGCCAGCAGCCAAGATCGGACAGGGGCAATCGAGCAGTACTTC; CDR3: CASSQDRTGAIEQYF
size: -; length: 15; V: TRBV12-3/TRBV12-4; J: TRBJ1-1; D: TRBD1; DNA: TGTGCCAGCTCTACAACAGGGGGCATCGACACTGAAGCTTTCTTT; CDR3: CASSTTGGIDTEAFF